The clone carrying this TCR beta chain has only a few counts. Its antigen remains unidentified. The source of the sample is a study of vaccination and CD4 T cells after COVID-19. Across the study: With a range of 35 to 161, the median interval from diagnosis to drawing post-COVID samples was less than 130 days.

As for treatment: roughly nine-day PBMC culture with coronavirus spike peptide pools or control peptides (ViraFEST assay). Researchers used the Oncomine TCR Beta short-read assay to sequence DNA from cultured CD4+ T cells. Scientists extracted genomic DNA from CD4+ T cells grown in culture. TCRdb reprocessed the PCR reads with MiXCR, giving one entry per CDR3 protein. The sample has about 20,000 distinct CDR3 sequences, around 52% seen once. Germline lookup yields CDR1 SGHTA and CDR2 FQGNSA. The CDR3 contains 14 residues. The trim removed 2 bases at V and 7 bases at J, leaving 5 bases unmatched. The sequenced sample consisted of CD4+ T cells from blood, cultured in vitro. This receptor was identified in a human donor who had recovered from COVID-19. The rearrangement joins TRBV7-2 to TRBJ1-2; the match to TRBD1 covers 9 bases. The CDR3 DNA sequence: TGTGCCAGCAGCTTAACAGGGGGCATTCCTGGCTACACCTTC. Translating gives CASSLTGGIPGYTF.